This is a list of T cell receptor beta chains from one sample in a study of blood T cell repertoires in COVID-19. Generated by immunoSEQ multiplex PCR, the TCRdb table keeps only in-frame clones and is missing some. The data contain under 250,000 clones, roughly 83% of them seen just once; the ten biggest clones take up approximately 2.6%. Sequenced: peripheral blood. The receptors shown here come from a woman aged 70-85 years with active or convalescent COVID-19. Each CDR3 is given with its conserved first and last residue. The D gene is left open where the match is weak. Clone size is shown for a subset of rows, as once, few, many or a class of expanded clone.

DNA: TGTGCCAGCAGCCGTTCAAATTCACCCCTCCACTTT
CDR3: CASSRSNSPLHF
J: TRBJ1-6
size: -
V: TRBV3-1/TRBV3-2
D: -

DNA: TGTGCCAGCGGACAGCGGTCCCCAGATGAGCAGTTCTTC
CDR3: CASGQRSPDEQFF
J: TRBJ2-1
size: -
V: TRBV28
D: -

DNA: TGTGCCAGCAGCCCGCGGACTCGCTTTGCCAGCGGGGAGCTGTTTTTT
CDR3: CASSPRTRFASGELFF
J: TRBJ2-2
size: once
V: TRBV7-2
D: -

DNA: TGTGCCAGCAGCCAAGACACATACTCTGGAAACACCATATATTTT
CDR3: CASSQDTYSGNTIYF
J: TRBJ1-3
size: -
V: TRBV3-1/TRBV3-2
D: -

DNA: TGCGCCAGCAGCTTAGAGGGGGCGTCTGAAAAACTGTTTTTT
CDR3: CASSLEGASEKLFF
J: TRBJ1-4
size: -
V: TRBV5-1
D: TRBD1

DNA: TGTGCCAGCAGTTCCCCGGGACAGGGCTATCACGAGCAGTACTTC
CDR3: CASSSPGQGYHEQYF
J: TRBJ2-7
size: -
V: TRBV28
D: TRBD1

DNA: TGTGCCAGCAGCCCTTTTCCTGGACCCACAGGTGGCTACACCTTC
CDR3: CASSPFPGPTGGYTF
J: TRBJ1-2
size: -
V: TRBV3-1/TRBV3-2
D: -

DNA: TGTGCTAGCAGCCAACTAGGGGGGGCATACAATGAGCAGTTCTTC
CDR3: CASSQLGGAYNEQFF
J: TRBJ2-1
size: -
V: TRBV7-7
D: -

DNA: TGTGCCAGCGGGAGGGGCGGAGCCTACGAGCAGTACTTC
CDR3: CASGRGGAYEQYF
J: TRBJ2-7
size: -
V: TRBV2
D: TRBD2

DNA: TGTGCCAGCACTATGAGGAATGAGCAGTTCTTC
CDR3: CASTMRNEQFF
J: TRBJ2-1
size: -
V: TRBV13
D: -

DNA: TGTGCCAGCAGGACGACAGGGGGCTTTGGTGGCTACACCTTC
CDR3: CASRTTGGFGGYTF
J: TRBJ1-2
size: -
V: TRBV27
D: TRBD1

DNA: TGTGCCTGGAGTGTAACTAGCGTCGAGCAGTACTTC
CDR3: CAWSVTSVEQYF
J: TRBJ2-7
size: -
V: TRBV30
D: TRBD2

DNA: TGTGCCAGCAGTCCCCGGGACAGACCAACCATTCAGTACTTC
CDR3: CASSPRDRPTIQYF
J: TRBJ2-4
size: -
V: TRBV28
D: TRBD1

DNA: TGTGCCAGTAAGGGTGTGGGAGGGGCCACCGGGGAGCTGTTTTTT
CDR3: CASKGVGGATGELFF
J: TRBJ2-2
size: few
V: TRBV19
D: TRBD2

DNA: TGTGCCAGCAGCTTAACGGGCGGGACTGAAGCTTTCTTT
CDR3: CASSLTGGTEAFF
J: TRBJ1-1
size: -
V: TRBV7-9
D: -

DNA: TGTGCCAGCAGCATCTCGACAGTCCGTGTTGCAGATACGCAGTATTTT
CDR3: CASSISTVRVADTQYF
J: TRBJ2-3
size: -
V: TRBV7-6
D: -